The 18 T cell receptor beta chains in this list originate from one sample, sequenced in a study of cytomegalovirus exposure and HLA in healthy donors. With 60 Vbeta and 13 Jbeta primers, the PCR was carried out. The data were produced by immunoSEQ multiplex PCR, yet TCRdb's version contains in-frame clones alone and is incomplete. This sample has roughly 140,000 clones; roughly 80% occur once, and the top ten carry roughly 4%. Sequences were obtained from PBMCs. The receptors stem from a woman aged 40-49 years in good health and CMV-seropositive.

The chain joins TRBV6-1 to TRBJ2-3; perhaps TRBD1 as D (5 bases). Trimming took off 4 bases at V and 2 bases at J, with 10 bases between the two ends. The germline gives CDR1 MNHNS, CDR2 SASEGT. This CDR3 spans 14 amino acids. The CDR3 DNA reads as TGTGCCAGCAGTGTTAGGGGCCTCACAGATACGCAGTATTTT. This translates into CASSVRGLTDTQYF.

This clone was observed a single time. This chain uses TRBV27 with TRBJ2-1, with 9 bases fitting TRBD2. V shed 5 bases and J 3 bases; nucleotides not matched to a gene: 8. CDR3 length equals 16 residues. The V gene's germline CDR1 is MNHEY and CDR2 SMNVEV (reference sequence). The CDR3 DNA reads TGTGCCAGCAGTCCCTTAACTAGCGGGCGCTACAATGAGCAGTTCTTC. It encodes CASSPLTSGRYNEQFF.

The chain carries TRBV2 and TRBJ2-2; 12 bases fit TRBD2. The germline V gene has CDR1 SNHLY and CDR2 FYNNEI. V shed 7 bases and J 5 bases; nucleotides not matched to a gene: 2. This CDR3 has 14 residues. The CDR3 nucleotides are TGTGCCAGCACCGGGACTAGCGGGACCGGGGAGCTGTTTTTT. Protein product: CASTGTSGTGELFF.

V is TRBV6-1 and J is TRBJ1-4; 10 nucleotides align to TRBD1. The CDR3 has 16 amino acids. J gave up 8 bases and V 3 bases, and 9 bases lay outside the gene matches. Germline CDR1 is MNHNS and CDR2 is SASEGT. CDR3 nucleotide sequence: TGTGCCAGCAGTGACCCGGGGGGACAGGGGCGCGAAAAACTGTTTTTT. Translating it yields CASSDPGGQGREKLFF.

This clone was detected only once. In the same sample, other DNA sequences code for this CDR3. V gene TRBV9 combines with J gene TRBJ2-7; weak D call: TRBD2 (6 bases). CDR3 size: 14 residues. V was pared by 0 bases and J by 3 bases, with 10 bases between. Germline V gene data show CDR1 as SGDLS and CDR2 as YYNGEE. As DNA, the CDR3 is TGTGCCAGCAGCGTAGCGGAGGGAGGCTACGAGCAGTACTTC. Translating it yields CASSVAEGGYEQYF.

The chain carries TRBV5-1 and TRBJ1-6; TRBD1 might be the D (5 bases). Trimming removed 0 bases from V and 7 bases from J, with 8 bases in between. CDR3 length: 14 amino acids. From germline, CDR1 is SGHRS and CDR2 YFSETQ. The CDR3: CASSLGGLNSPLHF. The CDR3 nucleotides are TGCGCCAGCAGCTTGGGGGGACTAAATTCACCCCTCCACTTT.

CDR3: CASSYADRGGRNTIYF. CDR3 coding DNA: TGTGCCAGCAGTTACGCGGACAGGGGGGGCCGAAACACCATATATTTT. The chain carries TRBV6-6 and TRBJ1-3; 10 bases line up with TRBD1. Germline V CDR1 and CDR2: MNHNY, SVGAGI (reference sequence). This CDR3 has 16 amino acids. J lost 5 bases, V lost 2 bases, and 6 bases had no gene match.

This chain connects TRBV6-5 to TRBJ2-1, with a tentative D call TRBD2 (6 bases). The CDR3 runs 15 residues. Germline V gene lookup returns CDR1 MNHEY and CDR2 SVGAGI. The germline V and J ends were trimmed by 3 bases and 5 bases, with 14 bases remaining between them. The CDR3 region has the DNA TGTGCCAGCAGTTATACGAGAGGGAGGAACAATGAGCAGTTCTTC. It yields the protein CASSYTRGRNNEQFF.

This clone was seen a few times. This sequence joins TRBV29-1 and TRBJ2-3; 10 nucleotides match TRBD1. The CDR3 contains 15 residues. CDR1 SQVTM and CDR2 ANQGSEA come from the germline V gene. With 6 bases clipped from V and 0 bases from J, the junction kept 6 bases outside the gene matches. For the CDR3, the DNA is TGCAGCGTCCGATCGGGACAGGGGAGCACAGATACGCAGTATTTT. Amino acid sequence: CSVRSGQGSTDTQYF.

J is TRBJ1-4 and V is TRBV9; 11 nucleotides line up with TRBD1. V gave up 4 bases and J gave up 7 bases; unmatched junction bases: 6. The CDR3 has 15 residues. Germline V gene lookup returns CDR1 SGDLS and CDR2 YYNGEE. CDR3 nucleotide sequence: TGTGCCAGCAGCATCGGGACAGGGGGAGTTGAAAAACTGTTTTTT. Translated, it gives CASSIGTGGVEKLFF.

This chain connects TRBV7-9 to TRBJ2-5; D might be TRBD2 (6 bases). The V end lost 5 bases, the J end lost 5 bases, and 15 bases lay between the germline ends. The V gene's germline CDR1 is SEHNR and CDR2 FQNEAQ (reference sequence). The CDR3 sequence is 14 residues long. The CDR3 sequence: CASSLTGVTETQYF. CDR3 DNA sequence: TGTGCCAGCAGCCTAACGGGGGTTACCGAGACCCAGTACTTC. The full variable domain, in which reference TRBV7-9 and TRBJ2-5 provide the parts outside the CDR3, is DTGVSQNPRHKITKRGQNVTFRCDPISEHNRLYWYRQTLGQGPEFLTYFQNEAQLEKSRLLSDRFSAERPKGSFSTLEIQRTEQGDSAMYLCASSLTGVTETQYFGPGTRLLVL.

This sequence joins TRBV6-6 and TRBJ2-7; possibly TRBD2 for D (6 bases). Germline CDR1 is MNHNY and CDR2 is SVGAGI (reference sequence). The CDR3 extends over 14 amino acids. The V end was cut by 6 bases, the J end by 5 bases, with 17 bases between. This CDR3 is CASRPHGGRDEQYF. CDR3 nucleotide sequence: TGTGCCAGCAGACCCCACGGGGGAAGGGACGAGCAGTACTTC.

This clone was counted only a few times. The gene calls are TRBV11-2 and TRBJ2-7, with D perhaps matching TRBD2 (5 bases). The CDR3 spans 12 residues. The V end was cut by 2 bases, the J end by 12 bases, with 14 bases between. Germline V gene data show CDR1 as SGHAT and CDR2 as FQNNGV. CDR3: CASSLMRESLYF. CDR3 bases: TGTGCCAGCAGCTTAATGAGGGAGTCGTTGTACTTC.

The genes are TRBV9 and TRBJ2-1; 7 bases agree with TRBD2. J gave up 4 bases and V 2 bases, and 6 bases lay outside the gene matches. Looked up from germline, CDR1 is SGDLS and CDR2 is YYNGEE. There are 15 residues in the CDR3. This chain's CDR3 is CASSVRHGGYNEQFF. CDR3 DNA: TGTGCCAGCAGCGTTCGACACGGGGGGTACAATGAGCAGTTCTTC.

The CDR3 coding sequence is TGTGCCAGCTTACGGACAGGGGGGGGTAGCTACACCTTC. It specifies CASLRTGGGSYTF. This chain uses TRBV5-4 with TRBJ1-2; 10 bases agree with TRBD1. The CDR3 consists of 13 residues. Losses at the gene ends were 7 bases for V and 9 bases for J; bases not matched to a gene: 9. The germline CDR1 and CDR2 sequences are SGHNT and YYREEE (reference sequence).

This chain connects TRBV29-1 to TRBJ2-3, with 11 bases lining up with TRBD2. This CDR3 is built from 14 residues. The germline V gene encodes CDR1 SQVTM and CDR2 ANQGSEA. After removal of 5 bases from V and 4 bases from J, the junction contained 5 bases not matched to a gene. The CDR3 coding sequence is TGCAGCGTTATTAGCGGGAGGGGCGCAGATACGCAGTATTTT. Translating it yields CSVISGRGADTQYF.

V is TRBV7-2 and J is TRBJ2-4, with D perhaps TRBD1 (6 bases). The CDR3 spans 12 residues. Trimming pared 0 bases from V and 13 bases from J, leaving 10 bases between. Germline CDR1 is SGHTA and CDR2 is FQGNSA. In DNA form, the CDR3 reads TGTGCCAGCAGCTTAGCGGTCGGACAGCAGTACTTC. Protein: CASSLAVGQQYF.

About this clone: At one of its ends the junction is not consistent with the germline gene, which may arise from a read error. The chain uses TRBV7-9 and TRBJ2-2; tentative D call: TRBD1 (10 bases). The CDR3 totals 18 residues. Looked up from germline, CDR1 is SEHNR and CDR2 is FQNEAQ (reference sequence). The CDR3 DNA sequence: TGTTCCAGCAGCCCTCTAGCGGGACAGGGGAAGTATACCGGGGAGCTGTTTTTT. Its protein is CSSSPLAGQGKYTGELFF.